This T cell receptor beta chain is drawn from a study of cytomegalovirus exposure and HLA in healthy donors. General study points: Later analysis showed most CMV-associated TCR beta chains appearing HLA-restricted. Sequencing artifact likely explains a cluster of highly shared sequence variants.

The germline gives CDR1 SNHLY, CDR2 FYNNEI. This CDR3 region has 12 residues. Trimming shortened V by 3 bases and J by 7 bases, and 9 bases separated the two germline ends. The study ran its PCR with 60 Vbeta and 13 Jbeta primers. Profiling relied on immunoSEQ multiplex PCR, and the TCRdb table lists in-frame clones only, not all of them. The sample includes around 200,000 clones, roughly 90% of them seen just once. A remark on this clone: What it recognizes is unknown.

The TCR originated in a woman aged 25 to 39 in good health and CMV-seronegative. The sequencing sample was made of PBMCs. V usage is TRBV2 and J usage is TRBJ1-2, with D tentatively TRBD1 (5 bases). The CDR3 is CASSDRVSGYTF. The CDR3 DNA reads as TGTGCCAGCAGTGACAGGGTCTCTGGCTACACCTTC.